These T cell receptor beta chains were read from a single sample in a study of shared clonotypes between healthy human individuals. The protocol was immunoSEQ multiplex PCR, while the TCRdb copy is restricted to in-frame clones and leaves out a portion. The sample lists a few hundred thousand clones, 60% to 80% occurring once. The source material was PBMCs. These receptors were taken from a woman in her forties in good health. Some clones in this sample may be carry-over from other donors' samples. Both conserved end residues are part of each CDR3. D genes are given only for firm matches. Some rows have no size entry. The others give once, few or many, or a class for an expanded clone.

d_gene,v_gene,abundance,j_gene,CDR3nt,CDR3aa
TRBD1,TRBV27,many,TRBJ2-3,TGTGCCAGCAGTTTACAGGGGGCTCTCGATACGCAGTATTTT,CASSLQGALDTQYF
-,TRBV15,-,TRBJ2-5,TGTGCCACCAGCAGAGGAGGGTGGCAAGAGACCCAGTACTTC,CATSRGGWQETQYF
TRBD1,TRBV10-3,-,TRBJ1-4,TGTGCCATCAGTGGAGGGGGCAGTGAAAAACTGTTTTTT,CAISGGGSEKLFF
-,TRBV5-1,-,TRBJ2-7,TGCGCCAGCAGCTTGCTCAGGGCAGGGGACGAGCAGTACTTC,CASSLLRAGDEQYF
-,TRBV20-1,-,TRBJ2-7,TGCAGTGCTAGAGCCTACGAGCAGTACTTC,CSARAYEQYF
-,TRBV10-3,-,TRBJ1-1,TGTGCCATCAGTCGGCAGGCCCTCGTGAACACTGAAGCTTTCTTT,CAISRQALVNTEAFF
-,TRBV5-4,-,TRBJ1-2,TGTGCCAGCAGCTTGGACGGGGGGACGGCAGGCTACACCTTC,CASSLDGGTAGYTF
-,TRBV4-1,few,TRBJ1-1,TGCGCCAGCAGCCGCCCGACGATAGACACTGAAGCTTTCTTT,CASSRPTIDTEAFF
-,TRBV2,-,TRBJ2-1,TGTGCCAGCAGTGTTCGAGATGAGCAGTTCTTC,CASSVRDEQFF
TRBD1,TRBV19,-,TRBJ2-6,TGTGCCAGTAGTCCCCAGGACAGGTCTGGGGCCAACGTCCTGACTTTC,CASSPQDRSGANVLTF
-,TRBV9,many,TRBJ2-3,TGTGCCAGCAGCGTAGTTGCGGGAATAACAGATACGCAGTATTTT,CASSVVAGITDTQYF
TRBD2,TRBV11-3,-,TRBJ2-1,TGTGCCAGCAGCCAACATAGCGGGAGGTCGAATGAGCAGTTCTTC,CASSQHSGRSNEQFF
-,TRBV27,-,TRBJ1-5,TGTGCCAGCAGTTTCCAATTCAATCAGCCCCAGCATTTT,CASSFQFNQPQHF
-,TRBV27,-,TRBJ2-3,TGTGCCAGCAGACCTTCAGGGAGCGCAGATACGCAGTATTTT,CASRPSGSADTQYF
-,TRBV6-1,-,TRBJ2-7,TGTGCCAGCAGTGAAGCGCTTCCCAGGACGGCCCCCTACGAGCAGTACTTC,CASSEALPRTAPYEQYF
-,TRBV4-1,-,TRBJ2-5,TGCGCCAGCAGCCAAGCAGAGACCCAGTACTTC,CASSQAETQYF
TRBD2,TRBV19,-,TRBJ2-1,TGTGCCAGTAGTATAGTTCCGGGAGGGCCCAATGAGCAGTTCTTC,CASSIVPGGPNEQFF
-,TRBV2,-,TRBJ2-7,TGTGCCAGCAGTGATTATGAGGGCTCCTACGAGCAGTACTTC,CASSDYEGSYEQYF
-,TRBV15,-,TRBJ1-3,TGTGCCACCAGCAGATCCGCAACCGGAAACACCATATATTTT,CATSRSATGNTIYF
-,TRBV28,-,TRBJ2-5,TGTGCCAGCAGTTTAGGACTGTACCAAGAGACCCAGTACTTC,CASSLGLYQETQYF
-,TRBV7-2,-,TRBJ2-1,TGTGCCAGCAGCTTAGGACCGAACAATGAGCAGTTCTTC,CASSLGPNNEQFF
-,TRBV27,-,TRBJ2-7,TGTGCCAGCAGTTTATCATTACAACGGGACATCTCCTACGAGCAGTACTTC,CASSLSLQRDISYEQYF
-,TRBV5-4,-,TRBJ2-2,TGTGCCAGCAGCTCTCAGGGTTTTACCGGGGAGCTGTTTTTT,CASSSQGFTGELFF
-,TRBV7-3,-,TRBJ2-1,TGTGCCAGCAGCTTAACTCCATACAATGAGCAGTTCTTC,CASSLTPYNEQFF
TRBD2,TRBV4-1,few,TRBJ2-5,TGCGCCAGCAGCCAAGTTGTGGGAGGGGCAGAGACCCAGTACTTC,CASSQVVGGAETQYF
TRBD1,TRBV10-3,-,TRBJ1-1,TGTGCCATCAAGGGGCAGGGGGCCCACACTGAAGCTTTCTTT,CAIKGQGAHTEAFF
TRBD1,TRBV5-4,once,TRBJ1-3,TGTGCCAGCATCCCTAATCAGGGGGCGCCTGGAAACACCATATATTTT,CASIPNQGAPGNTIYF
-,TRBV12-5,few,TRBJ2-1,TGTGCTAGTGGTTTGGTAACCGAGTTCCATGAGCAGTTCTTC,CASGLVTEFHEQFF
TRBD1,TRBV11-2,-,TRBJ1-5,TGTGCCAGCAGCCACGGGACAGGTGGCAATCAGCCCCAGCATTTT,CASSHGTGGNQPQHF
-,TRBV30,-,TRBJ1-3,TGTGCCTGGAGTGTACTGGGACCGATGAGAAACACCATATATTTT,CAWSVLGPMRNTIYF
-,TRBV7-3,-,TRBJ1-1,TGTGCCAGCAGCTCTCAGGGGCGGGACACTGAAGCTTTCTTT,CASSSQGRDTEAFF
TRBD2,TRBV7-9,few,TRBJ2-5,TGTGCCAGCAGCTTTAGGGTAGCGGGAGGTTTGGAGACCCAGTACTTC,CASSFRVAGGLETQYF
TRBD2,TRBV29-1,-,TRBJ2-1,TGCAGCGCTGGGACTAGCGGGAGGGCGGGTTCCTACAATGAGCAGTTCTTC,CSAGTSGRAGSYNEQFF
-,TRBV9,-,TRBJ2-3,TGTGCCAGCAGCGTAGATTCGGGAGCTAGCACAGATACGCAGTATTTT,CASSVDSGASTDTQYF
TRBD1,TRBV27,-,TRBJ2-5,TGTGCCAGCAGTCTGCTACCACCAGGGGGCGCAGGGACCCAGTACTTC,CASSLLPPGGAGTQYF
TRBD1,TRBV30,once,TRBJ2-4,TGTGCCTGGAGTCCTGGACAGGGAATGGCGGCCAAAAACATTCAGTACTTC,CAWSPGQGMAAKNIQYF
-,TRBV9,few,TRBJ2-2,TGTGCCAGCAGCGTAGGCGGCCTGAACACCGGGGAGCTGTTTTTT,CASSVGGLNTGELFF
-,TRBV28,once,TRBJ1-2,TGTGCCAGCACCGCTCCGGGCGCAGGGATGGACTATGGCTACACCTTC,CASTAPGAGMDYGYTF
-,TRBV5-4,-,TRBJ2-1,TGTGCCAGCAGCTTGGGGGTACCCTACAATGAGCAGTTCTTC,CASSLGVPYNEQFF
TRBD2,TRBV5-4,once,TRBJ2-7,TGTGCCAGCAGCTTGGGGGTAGCGGGAGACTACGAGCAGTACTTC,CASSLGVAGDYEQYF
TRBD2,TRBV5-8,-,TRBJ2-7,TGTGCCAGCAACCTAGCGGGAGGGCCAAGATACGAGCAGTACTTC,CASNLAGGPRYEQYF
TRBD1,TRBV18,-,TRBJ1-1,TGTGCCAGCTCACCACCGGGACAGGGGTTTTGGGACACTGAAGCTTTCTTT,CASSPPGQGFWDTEAFF
-,TRBV19,-,TRBJ2-5,TGTGCCAGCGCCATGGGTACTAGCTTTGAGACCCAGTACTTC,CASAMGTSFETQYF
-,TRBV14,-,TRBJ1-4,TGTGCCAGCAGCCCAGGCTTGGGGCGACAGAAACTGTTTTTT,CASSPGLGRQKLFF
-,TRBV5-4,many,TRBJ1-2,TGTGCCAGCAGCCCCTCGGGGGGTCAGAACTATGGCTACACCTTC,CASSPSGGQNYGYTF
TRBD1,TRBV15,once,TRBJ1-4,TGTGCCACCAACAGGGACAGGGCGGGCGAAAAACTGTTTTTT,CATNRDRAGEKLFF
TRBD1,TRBV10-1,once,TRBJ2-5,TGCGCCAGCAGTGAGCTAACCTTTATTGAACAGGGGCCTGACTGGACCCAGTACTTC,CASSELTFIEQGPDWTQYF
-,TRBV4-3,-,TRBJ1-2,TGCGCCAGCAGCCAAGATATTGGGACATCCTATGGCTACACCTTC,CASSQDIGTSYGYTF
-,TRBV9,-,TRBJ2-1,TGTGCCAGCAGCGTAGTCGGGCTCTCCTACAATGAGCAGTTCTTC,CASSVVGLSYNEQFF
-,TRBV28,-,TRBJ1-2,TGTGCCAGCAGTTTCGCGACAGCCTATGGCTACACCTTC,CASSFATAYGYTF
-,TRBV18,-,TRBJ2-7,TGTGCCAGCTCTGAAACCCTCGCCCAATACGAGCAGTACTTC,CASSETLAQYEQYF
TRBD2,TRBV20-1,-,TRBJ2-3,TGCAGCGCTAGCGGGAGGGATACGCAGTATTTT,CSASGRDTQYF
TRBD1,TRBV5-4,-,TRBJ1-4,TGTGCCAGCAGCTTGGGAGGACAGGGAGATGAAAAACTGTTTTTT,CASSLGGQGDEKLFF
TRBD2,TRBV19,once,TRBJ2-3,TGTGCCAGCCGACTAGCGCGAGACACAGATACGCAGTATTTT,CASRLARDTDTQYF
-,TRBV6-9,-,TRBJ2-3,TGTGCCAGCAGTTATGGTCAGTTGCGGTACACAGATACGCAGTATTTT,CASSYGQLRYTDTQYF